The 22 T cell receptor beta chains below all came from one sample that was sequenced in a study of early T cells in non-severe SARS-CoV-2 infection. TCRdb reprocessed the 5' RACE reads via MiXCR and lists one record per CDR3 protein. The repertoire holds tens of thousands of distinct CDR3 sequences, less than 8% seen once, with roughly 8% in the top ten. Sequences were obtained from whole blood. These receptors came from an adult who was a healthcare worker with PCR-confirmed SARS-CoV-2 infection or an uninfected control (not recorded which).

The sample holds many counts of this clonotype. The chain joins TRBV11-2 to TRBJ2-7; the D is unclear. Germline CDR1 and CDR2: SGHAT and FQNNGV. Between the trimmed V and J ends, which lost 0 bases and 5 bases, there was a span of 14 bases. CDR3 length: 15 residues. The CDR3 DNA sequence: TGTGCCAGCAGCTTAGATCCCAGGTCTATCAACGAGCAGTACTTC. This gives the protein CASSLDPRSINEQYF.

In its sample, this clonotype was seen many times. This chain connects TRBV10-1 to TRBJ2-2; the D is unclear. Between the trimmed V and J ends, which lost 4 bases and 6 bases, there was a span of 6 bases. This CDR3 is built from 12 residues. CDR1 and CDR2 (germline): WNHNN, SYGVQD (reference sequence). The CDR3 loop reads CASSGRAGELFF. CDR3 DNA: TGCGCCAGCAGTGGACGGGCCGGGGAGCTGTTTTTT.

This clonotype was detected a few times. The chain joins TRBV9 to TRBJ1-3; D ambiguous. Germline V lookup: CDR1 SGDLS, CDR2 YYNGEE. The length of the CDR3 is 15 residues. Trimming removed 0 bases from V and 0 bases from J, with 7 bases in between. For the CDR3, the DNA is TGTGCCAGCAGCGTAGCTGCTAGCTCTGGAAACACCATATATTTT. This sequence encodes CASSVAASSGNTIYF. The full variable domain, its missing parts supplied by reference TRBV9 and TRBJ1-3, is DSGVTQTPKHLITATGQRVTLRCSPRSGDLSVYWYQQSLDQGLQFLIQYYNGEERAKGNILERFSAQQFPDLHSELNLSSLELGDSALYFCASSVAASSGNTIYFGEGSWLTVV.

The chain joins TRBV28 to TRBJ2-7; D is possibly TRBD1 (5 bases). The V end was cut by 8 bases, the J end by 3 bases, with 17 bases between. Germline values: CDR1 MDHEN, CDR2 SYDVKM. The length of the CDR3 is 14 residues. The CDR3 sequence is CASLAAGSYYEQYF. CDR3 coding DNA: TGTGCCAGCCTGGCCGCAGGGTCTTACTACGAGCAGTACTTC.

This sequence joins TRBV19 and TRBJ1-4; TRBD1 is a possible D gene (5 bases). Trimming removed 4 bases at V and 16 bases at J, with 16 bases between. In germline, CDR1 is LNHDA, CDR2 SQIVND (reference sequence). This CDR3 contains 12 residues. CDR3 coding DNA: TGTGCCAGTAGTAGTATTGCCCGGACATGGTTTTTT. The encoded protein is CASSSIARTWFF.

This clonotype has a handful of counts. The germline gene is not matched at one end of the junction; a read error may be the cause. The chain joins TRBV20-1 to TRBJ2-4; D remains unclear. The CDR3 is made up of 18 amino acids. Germline CDR1 is DFQATT and CDR2 is SNEGSKA (reference sequence). CDR3 nucleotides: TGCAGCGCTAGAGCGCCGCGTGGTCTCAGCCAAGCCAAAAACATTCAGTACTTC. Translation gives CSARAPRGLSQAKNIQYF.

This clonotype was seen ten or more times. The chain recombines TRBV10-3 with TRBJ1-2; 9 positions agree with TRBD1. Germline V CDR1 and CDR2: ENHRY, SYGVKD. The CDR3 consists of 14 residues. Germline trimming cut 6 bases from V and 8 bases from J; bases unmatched to any gene: 10. The CDR3 nucleotides are TGTGCCATCAGCGTTGGGACAGGGACGGAAGGCTACACCTTC. Amino acids: CAISVGTGTEGYTF.

This clonotype was picked up a small number of times. The gene calls are TRBV24-1 and TRBJ2-1, with a possible D match to TRBD1 (6 bases). The CDR3 loop spans 13 amino acids. Trimming shortened V by 4 bases and J by 7 bases, and 10 bases separated the two germline ends. The V gene's germline CDR1 is KGHDR and CDR2 SFDVKD. The chain's CDR3 is CATSDPDRNEQFF. The CDR3 DNA reads as TGTGCCACCAGTGACCCTGACAGGAATGAGCAGTTCTTC.

This clonotype was seen repeatedly, ten times or more. The rearrangement links TRBV12-3 or TRBV12-4 to TRBJ2-1; D might be TRBD2 (6 bases). V was trimmed by 3 bases and J by 5 bases, leaving 14 bases between them. This CDR3 has 15 amino acids. The DNA for the CDR3 is TGTGCCAGCAGTTTTTCCGGGGGATCGGACAATGAGCAGTTCTTC. Encoded protein: CASSFSGGSDNEQFF.

There are many counts of this clonotype. This CDR3 is CASRPGQGHIGGEAFF. For the CDR3, the DNA is TGTGCCAGCAGGCCGGGACAGGGGCATATAGGGGGTGAAGCTTTCTTT. V and J are TRBV6-6 and TRBJ1-1, with 10 bases matching TRBD1. The germline V gene has CDR1 MNHNY and CDR2 SVGAGI (reference sequence). Trimming removed 6 bases from V and 7 bases from J; junction bases left unmatched: 14. There are 16 residues in the CDR3.

In this sample, this clonotype turned up many times. The rearrangement joins TRBV20-1 to TRBJ2-5, with 8 bases lining up with TRBD2. From germline, CDR1 is DFQATT and CDR2 SNEGSKA (reference sequence). Trimming cost V 5 bases and J 5 bases; bases outside gene matches: 7. The length of the CDR3 is 13 residues. CDR3 protein: CSAPGGARETQYF. CDR3 DNA: TGCAGTGCTCCGGGGGGGGCCAGGGAGACCCAGTACTTC.

This clonotype occurred a few times. The chain has TRBV7-2 and TRBJ1-1; the match to TRBD1 covers 9 bases. J gave up 7 bases and V 4 bases, and 4 bases lay outside the gene matches. The CDR3 covers 13 residues. The germline gives CDR1 SGHTA, CDR2 FQGNSA. CDR3 loop: CASSSRQGGEAFF. CDR3 DNA sequence: TGTGCCAGCAGCTCCCGACAGGGGGGTGAAGCTTTCTTT.

This chain links TRBV5-6 with TRBJ2-5; no definite D call. V lost 4 bases and J lost 0, with 16 bases in between. This CDR3 contains 16 residues. Germline CDR1 is SGHDT and CDR2 is YYEEEE. In DNA form, the CDR3 reads TGTGCCAGCAGCGCCAATGGACGGACGAACCAAGAGACCCAGTACTTC. Protein: CASSANGRTNQETQYF.

This clonotype turned up a few times. The J gene is TRBJ1-5, the V gene TRBV12-3 or TRBV12-4; D is unresolved. Trimming removed 5 bases at V and 6 bases at J, with 11 bases between. The CDR3 has 13 residues. CDR3 in DNA: TGTGCCAGCAGTGTAAGAGTCAGTCAGCCCCAGCATTTT. Its protein is CASSVRVSQPQHF.

The gene calls are TRBV4-2 and TRBJ2-3, with a possible D match to TRBD2 (6 bases). Trimming cost V 1 base and J 1 base, with 12 bases left between them. This CDR3 is 16 amino acids long. The germline V gene has CDR1 LGHNA and CDR2 YNFKEQ. CDR3: CASSQGGGDGTDTQYF. In DNA form, the CDR3 reads TGTGCCAGCAGCCAAGGTGGCGGGGACGGCACAGATACGCAGTATTTT.

The chain combines TRBV10-3 with TRBJ2-4; tentative D call: TRBD1 (6 bases). This CDR3 region has 14 residues. Germline V CDR1 and CDR2: ENHRY, SYGVKD. The V end was cut by 2 bases, the J end by 7 bases, with 12 bases between. The CDR3 nucleotides read TGTGCCATCAGTGAGCCAGCCCAGGGGAACATTCAGTACTTC. As protein: CAISEPAQGNIQYF.

This sequence joins TRBV5-5 and TRBJ2-3; no clear D gene. Germline lookup yields CDR1 SGHKS and CDR2 YYEKEE (reference sequence). With 2 bases removed from V and 2 bases from J, the gap between germline ends came to 9 bases. This CDR3 comprises 14 residues. CDR3 amino acids: CASSFRVSTDTQYF. The CDR3, as DNA: TGTGCCAGCAGCTTTCGAGTTTCCACAGATACGCAGTATTTT.

This clonotype was seen at least ten times. For the CDR3, the DNA is TGTGCCAGCAGTTTAACACAGAACATGAACACTGAAGCTTTCTTT. As protein: CASSLTQNMNTEAFF. The chain links TRBV27 to TRBJ1-1; D not resolved. V lost 2 bases and J 0 bases, leaving 10 bases between the germline ends. The CDR3 is 15 residues long. Germline V lookup: CDR1 MNHEY, CDR2 SMNVEV (reference sequence).

The genes are TRBV4-3 and TRBJ1-6; 7 positions agree with TRBD1. This CDR3 is 16 amino acids long. Trimming at V came to 0 bases and at J to 6 bases, leaving 5 bases not matched to a gene. CDR1 and CDR2 (germline): LGHNA, YSLEER. The CDR3 region is CASSQDRGQSNSPLHF. The CDR3 coding sequence is TGCGCCAGCAGCCAAGATCGGGGACAGAGTAATTCACCCCTCCACTTT.

The genes are TRBV3-1 and TRBJ2-7, with 13 bases lining up with TRBD2. V lost 6 bases, J lost 7 bases, and 9 bases stayed unmatched. In germline, CDR1 is LGHDT, CDR2 YNNKEL (reference sequence). The CDR3 covers 15 residues. CDR3 protein: CASRTTSGGMREQYF. The CDR3 nucleotides are TGTGCCAGCAGGACGACTAGCGGGGGGATGAGGGAGCAGTACTTC.

At least ten counts were recorded for this clonotype. The J gene is TRBJ1-5, the V gene TRBV7-2; D uncertain. This CDR3 contains 14 residues. Trimming took off 6 bases at V and 5 bases at J, with 14 bases between the two ends. Germline CDR1 SGHTA, CDR2 FQGNSA. The CDR3 reads CASSAARGYQPQHF. The CDR3 DNA reads as TGTGCCAGCAGTGCGGCGAGAGGTTATCAGCCCCAGCATTTT.

The table lists this clonotype with many counts. The chain joins TRBV20-1 to TRBJ2-5; no reliable D call. V lost 1 base to trimming and J lost 5 bases, with 5 bases between them. CDR1 and CDR2 from the germline V gene are DFQATT and SNEGSKA (reference sequence). The CDR3 runs to 11 residues. CDR3: CSARVGETQYF. The CDR3 DNA reads as TGCAGTGCTAGAGTTGGGGAGACCCAGTACTTC.